These T cell receptor beta chains were read from a single sample in a study of blood T cell repertoires in COVID-19. Using immunoSEQ multiplex PCR, the repertoire was profiled, and TCRdb retains in-frame clones only, with some absent. Of about 73,000 clones in the sample, nearly 90% are singletons; the top ten hold about 10%. Specimen: peripheral blood. These receptors came from a man aged 80 or over with acute or convalescent COVID-19. The CDR3 runs from the conserved cysteine through the conserved F or W. A D gene is named only where the DNA matches it firmly. Rows may omit the clone size; those that give it use once, few, many or a size class.

abundance	v_gene	d_gene	j_gene	CDR3nt	CDR3aa
once	TRBV6-1	NA	TRBJ2-7	TGTGCCAGCAGTGAATGGGAACAGGCATCATACTACGAGCAGTACTTC	CASSEWEQASYYEQYF
NA	TRBV7-9	TRBD1	TRBJ2-5	TGTGCCAGCAGCTCTTGGACAGGGGGGGAGACCCAGTACTTC	CASSSWTGGETQYF
NA	TRBV5-1	NA	TRBJ2-3	TGCGCCAGCAACCCAGGGGCCAGCACAGATACGCAGTATTTT	CASNPGASTDTQYF
NA	TRBV5-4	TRBD2	TRBJ2-1	TGTGCTTCCAGGCTAGCGGGGTTAAATGAGCAGTTCTTC	CASRLAGLNEQFF
NA	TRBV19	TRBD1	TRBJ1-1	TGTGCCAGTAGTAGGGGACAGGGGGCTGGCACTGAAGCTTTCTTT	CASSRGQGAGTEAFF
NA	TRBV19	TRBD1	TRBJ1-6	TGTGCCAGTAGTTGGGGACAGGGATATTCACCCCTCCACTTT	CASSWGQGYSPLHF
NA	TRBV2	TRBD1	TRBJ2-6	TGTGCCAGCAGCCTGGACAGGCGGGTCTCTGGGGCCAACGTCCTGACTTTC	CASSLDRRVSGANVLTF
NA	TRBV9	TRBD1	TRBJ2-2	TGTGCCAGTCGAACAGGGGGCTCGGACACCGGGGAGCTGTTTTTT	CASRTGGSDTGELFF
NA	TRBV4-2	NA	TRBJ2-5	TGTGCCAGCAGCCCTTGGCCGGGGGAGACCCAGTACTTC	CASSPWPGETQYF
NA	TRBV29-1	NA	TRBJ2-5	TGCAGCGTTGAAGATCTTGGGACACCAGAGACCCAGTACTTC	CSVEDLGTPETQYF
NA	TRBV18	TRBD1	TRBJ1-4	TGTGCCAGCACTCCGGGACAGCAAGAAAAACTGTTTTTT	CASTPGQQEKLFF
NA	TRBV14	NA	TRBJ1-1	TGTGCCAGCAGCCGGGCAGGGCACACTGAAGCTTTCTTT	CASSRAGHTEAFF
NA	TRBV5-1	TRBD2	TRBJ2-7	TGCGCCAGCAGCTGGACTAGCGGGCCGAGCTCCTACGAGCAGTACTTC	CASSWTSGPSSYEQYF
once	TRBV5-1	TRBD1	TRBJ1-1	TGCGCCAGCAGATCCGGGACAGGGGGTAACACTGAAGCTTTCTTT	CASRSGTGGNTEAFF
NA	TRBV19	NA	TRBJ2-5	TGTGCCAGTAGTATAGAGGCGGCCCAGACCCAGTACTTC	CASSIEAAQTQYF
NA	TRBV11-1	NA	TRBJ1-2	TGTGCCAGCAGCTATCCCGACGGAGGGGATAACTATGGCTACACCTTC	CASSYPDGGDNYGYTF
NA	TRBV30	NA	TRBJ1-5	TGTGCCTGGAGTGCCAGGGCAAATCAGCCCCAGCATTTT	CAWSARANQPQHF
once	TRBV24-1	NA	TRBJ2-2	TGTGCCACCAGTGATGATACAGATACCGGGGAGCTGTTTTTT	CATSDDTDTGELFF
NA	TRBV3-1/TRBV3-2	NA	TRBJ1-1	TGTGCCAGCTGTGAGGGCGCGGGGACTGAAGCTTTCTTT	CASCEGAGTEAFF
NA	TRBV29-1	NA	TRBJ1-1	TGCAGCGTTGAAGATTTGAGGGAGACGTCCTTT	CSVEDLRETSF
NA	TRBV19	NA	TRBJ2-3	TGTGCCAGTAGTCTCCTACAGGGAGATACGCAGTATTTT	CASSLLQGDTQYF
NA	TRBV13	NA	TRBJ2-1	TGTGCCAGCAGCTTATGGGGAGGCAATGAGCAGTTCTTC	CASSLWGGNEQFF
NA	TRBV11-2	TRBD1	TRBJ1-2	TGTGCCAGCAGCCAACAAGGGACAGGGGGCATCTATGGCTACACCTTC	CASSQQGTGGIYGYTF